This entry is about one T cell receptor beta chain. Its antigen is not identified. The CDR3 contains 16 residues. The V end lost 3 bases, the J end lost 5 bases, and 17 bases lay between the germline ends. CDR1 is KGHSH, CDR2 LQKENI, per germline. There were likely unrecorded immune exposures, though donors were nominally healthy when sampled. The data stem from a study of cytomegalovirus exposure and HLA in healthy donors. Regarding the study as a whole: After further analysis at a later stage, 16,951 TCR beta sequences were associated with HLA alleles at 0.05 false discovery rate.

A multiplex PCR was run with 60 Vbeta primers and 13 Jbeta primers. In the original processing: In a later analysis, of about 80 million unique beta chains, about 12 million appeared in at least two donors. Repertoires were generated with immunoSEQ multiplex PCR, while TCRdb's copy carries only in-frame clones and drops some. That table is the source of V, J and clone size, and D and trimming were worked out from the DNA. Of 95,000 to 150,000 clones in the sample, 80% were seen once. The rearrangement joins TRBV18 to TRBJ2-4; tentatively, D is TRBD1 (5 bases). The origin of this receptor is a man aged 50 to 60 in good health and CMV-seronegative. Material for sequencing was PBMCs. Here the CDR3 DNA reads TGTGCCAGCTCACCCATCCAGGGAATAAGCGAAAACATTCAGTACTTC. It specifies CASSPIQGISENIQYF.